The next 25 T cell receptor beta chains were all read from a single sample in a study of T cells expressing NK-cell markers (dated by TCRdb to 2018 to 2020). Library preparation used 5' RACE. The reads were generated on an Illumina HiSeq 2000. TCRdb reprocessed the reads and assigns one entry to each CDR3 protein sequence, leaving out DNA. This sample's table has entries for about 390,000 distinct CDR3 sequences. Roughly 10% of the sample is held by the ten biggest clonotypes. The specimen was blood T cells: a sorted CD56 or NKG2C T cell subset, CD4+ or CD8+ T cells, or bulk PBMC T cells (not recorded which). The receptors here all came from a woman aged 50 to 60 in good health. Donor details come from another sample of the same person, matched by shared clones.

The rearrangement links TRBV2 to TRBJ2-3; TCRdb proposes TRBD2, but this gene call is untestable without DNA. CDR3 size: 13 residues. Germline V CDR1 and CDR2: SNHLY, FYNNEI. This CDR3 reads CASAPGTSGTQYF.

The chain is built from TRBV25-1 and TRBJ1-6; TCRdb proposes TRBD1, but this gene call is untestable without DNA. This CDR3 region has 13 residues. Germline V gene lookup returns CDR1 MGHDK and CDR2 SYGVNS. The CDR3 spells CASKGDHNSPLHF. The full variable domain, rest sourced from reference TRBV25-1 and TRBJ1-6, is EADIYQTPRYLVIGTGKKITLECSQTMGHDKMYWYQQDPGMELHLIHYSYGVNSTEKGDLSSESTVSRIRTEHFPLTLESARPSHTSQYLCASKGDHNSPLHFGNGTRLTVT.

The V gene is TRBV18, the J gene TRBJ2-1; TCRdb selects TRBD2, and the lack of DNA leaves this call unchecked. Germline CDR1 and CDR2: KGHSH and LQKENI. This CDR3 has 16 residues. CDR3 sequence: CASSLNPGTSYNEQFF.

V and J are TRBV12-3 or TRBV12-4 and TRBJ2-1; TCRdb's D gene call, TRBD2, goes unchecked for lack of DNA. The CDR3 has 16 amino acids. The chain's CDR3 is CASSLGGGTSFHEQFF.

This CDR3 is CASTPGGSSYEQYF. The V and J genes are TRBV6-1 and TRBJ2-7; the D call from TCRdb, TRBD1, cannot be confirmed without DNA. The CDR3 spans 14 residues. Looked up from germline, CDR1 is MNHNS and CDR2 is SASEGT.

CDR3 loop: CASSQLRSGRKTQYF. The V call is TRBV3-1, the J call TRBJ2-5; TCRdb returns TRBD2, unconfirmable since there is no DNA. The germline V gene has CDR1 LGHDT and CDR2 YNNKEL (reference sequence). The CDR3 loop spans 15 amino acids.

The V gene is TRBV14, the J gene TRBJ1-1; the TCRdb call, TRBD1, lacks DNA for checking. The CDR3 extends over 15 amino acids. Per the germline V gene, CDR1 is SGHDN and CDR2 is FVKESK. CDR3 in amino acids: CASSQELGRLAEAFF. Filled out from reference TRBV14 and TRBJ1-1, the complete variable domain reads EAGVTQFPSHSVIEKGQTVTLRCDPISGHDNLYWYRRVMGKEIKFLLHFVKESKQDESGMPNNRFLAERTGGTYSTLKVQPAELEDSGVYFCASSQELGRLAEAFFGQGTRLTVV.

V gene TRBV19 combines with J gene TRBJ2-1. Germline V gene sequence: CDR1 LNHDA, CDR2 SQIVND (reference sequence). This CDR3 spans 15 amino acids. CDR3 in amino acids: CASSIARTPYNEQFF.

This sequence joins TRBV21-1 and TRBJ1-1; there is no DNA to check the TCRdb D call of TRBD1. TRBV21-1 is a documented pseudogene. This CDR3 has 16 residues. CDR3 residues: CASSKVGTFMNTEAFF.

The CDR3 here is CASRGLAGLDNEQFF. The chain couples TRBV6-2 or TRBV6-3 to TRBJ2-1; TCRdb selects TRBD2, and the lack of DNA leaves this call unchecked. Germline CDR1 and CDR2: MNHEY and SVGEGT. The CDR3 sequence is 15 residues long.

The J gene is TRBJ2-1, the V gene TRBV4-1; TCRdb gives TRBD2 as the D gene, but with no DNA this cannot be confirmed. The germline V gene has CDR1 MGHRA and CDR2 YSYEKL. This CDR3 is built from 15 residues. Here the CDR3 reads CASSQGGLAYNEQFF.

The V gene is TRBV4-1, the J gene TRBJ2-2; absent DNA, TCRdb's TRBD1 call cannot be checked. CDR1 is MGHRA, CDR2 YSYEKL, per germline. The CDR3 extends over 16 amino acids. The CDR3 sequence is CASSPGTGGQSGELFF.

The chain carries TRBV3-1 and TRBJ2-5; TCRdb reports TRBD2, a call that lacks DNA to check it against. Per germline, CDR1 LGHDT and CDR2 YNNKEL (reference sequence). The CDR3 runs 14 residues. The CDR3 sequence: CATGTSRYQETQYF.

This chain links TRBV29-1 with TRBJ2-1. Germline V gene lookup returns CDR1 SQVTM and CDR2 ANQGSEA. The CDR3 sequence is 13 residues long. This CDR3 reads CSVAAGHLNEQFF.

The rearrangement links TRBV7-9 to TRBJ2-7. The length of the CDR3 is 16 residues. In germline, CDR1 is SEHNR, CDR2 FQNEAQ (reference sequence). The CDR3 region is CASSLEDPASSYEQYF.

The chain recombines TRBV5-1 with TRBJ1-1. The CDR3 consists of 13 residues. Looked up from germline, CDR1 is SGHRS and CDR2 is YFSETQ. The CDR3 loop is CASSPAGPREAFF.

The chain links TRBV25-1 to TRBJ2-3; TCRdb designates TRBD2, a call that cannot be tested without DNA. This CDR3 is 17 amino acids long. Per the germline V gene, CDR1 is MGHDK and CDR2 is SYGVNS. The CDR3 protein is CASSEGRAGDGVDTQYF.

This chain links TRBV12-3 or TRBV12-4 with TRBJ2-5; there is no DNA to check the TCRdb D call of TRBD2. The CDR3 is 17 residues long. CDR3 amino acids: CASSLVAGGPTQETQYF.

This chain connects TRBV24-1 to TRBJ2-1. This CDR3 spans 15 amino acids. The germline V gene encodes CDR1 KGHDR and CDR2 SFDVKD. The CDR3 loop is CATSDLKGLYNEQFF.

This chain uses TRBV12-3 or TRBV12-4 with TRBJ2-6; TCRdb lists TRBD2, though no DNA is available to test this call. The CDR3 loop spans 16 amino acids. The CDR3 reads CASSPGTRAGANVLTF.

The chain links TRBV6-2 or TRBV6-3 to TRBJ2-3; there is no DNA to check the TCRdb D call of TRBD2. The CDR3 has 12 residues. The germline CDR1 and CDR2 sequences are MNHEY and SVGEGT. CDR3 amino acids: CASYSGRLTQYF.

This chain uses TRBV9 with TRBJ1-2; TCRdb outputs TRBD1, but without DNA this stays unchecked. Germline CDR1 SGDLS, CDR2 YYNGEE. The CDR3 runs to 13 residues. The CDR3 is CASSPRQGSGYTF.

V is TRBV6-2 or TRBV6-3 and J is TRBJ2-4; with no DNA, the TCRdb D assignment of TRBD2 cannot be verified. Germline CDR1 reads MNHEY; CDR2 reads SVGEGT. The CDR3 contains 16 residues. CDR3 protein: CASSFKRETAKNIQYF.

The rearrangement joins TRBV4-1 to TRBJ2-1; TCRdb calls TRBD2, which cannot be checked without DNA. Germline V gene data show CDR1 as MGHRA and CDR2 as YSYEKL. CDR3 length equals 16 residues. The CDR3 here is CASSQLGLAAYNEQFF.

The V gene is TRBV29-1, the J gene TRBJ2-3; TCRdb picks TRBD2, but there is no DNA to check that call. Germline V lookup: CDR1 SQVTM, CDR2 ANQGSEA. CDR3 size: 13 residues. CDR3: CSVGLAGFDTQYF.